This TCR beta chain was recorded in a study of CD4 T cells in relation to SARS-CoV-2 and coronaviruses. The germline gives CDR1 MDHEN, CDR2 SYDVKM. The CDR3 spans 11 residues. The V end was cut by 10 bases, the J end by 5 bases, with 8 bases between. CD4+ T cells from unexposed donors were obtained before the COVID-19 pandemic (2011-2018). Clones were read by immunoSEQ multiplex PCR, and TCRdb kept only the in-frame ones, dropping some. The data hold about 59,000 clones, with roughly 88% observed a single time. The chain couples TRBV28 to TRBJ2-2, with D unresolved. The source of this sequence is a human donor in good health. Source material: memory CD4+ T cells from PBMCs. The CDR3 DNA reads TGTGCCACCGCGAGGACCGGGGAGCTGTTTTTT. The encoded protein is CATARTGELFF.